The following is a T cell receptor beta chain sequence with its context. CDR1 and CDR2 (germline): LNHDA, SQIVND (reference sequence). The CDR3 spans 17 residues. The trim removed 3 bases at V and 5 bases at J, leaving 14 bases unmatched. The data belong to a study of blood T cell repertoires in COVID-19. Study as a whole: The study drew acute and convalescent COVID-19 samples from the United States, Italy and Spain. Sources were T cells, B-cell-depleted T cells, or PBMCs; the material itself was cDNA or gDNA.

Study processing details: For nucleated cells, counts were estimated from reference gene primer amplification. The repertoire was sequenced with immunoSEQ multiplex PCR; TCRdb's copy has only in-frame clones and lacks some. V, J and clone size are taken as reported in that table, and D and trimming were inferred from the DNA itself. Of about 130,000 clones listed, 80% to 90% are singletons. The rearrangement uses TRBV19 and TRBJ1-2; TRBD1 agrees at 8 bases. The TCR originated in a human donor in a cohort sampled during active COVID-19. Sequenced material: peripheral blood. This CDR3 reads CASSIGGSGGELYGYTF. The DNA for the CDR3 is TGTGCCAGTAGTATTGGGGGATCAGGGGGCGAATTGTATGGCTACACCTTC.